This TCR beta chain is from a study of blood T cell repertoires in COVID-19. Overall study context: Samples came from the United States, Italy and Spain, spanning acute and convalescent COVID-19. Sources were T cells, B-cell-depleted T cells, or PBMCs; the material itself was cDNA or gDNA.

CDR1 and CDR2 (germline): LGHDT, YNNKEL (reference sequence). The CDR3 length is 19 residues. V lost 4 bases and J 0 bases, leaving 25 bases between the germline ends. Per the original methods: Reference gene primer amplification gave estimated nucleated cell counts. The repertoire was sequenced with immunoSEQ multiplex PCR; TCRdb's copy has only in-frame clones and lacks some. V and J calls and clone size come straight from that table; D and trimming were deduced from the DNA. The repertoire has 150,000 or so clones, 70% to 90% of them found once; the top ten carry around 4.6%. The table lists this clone with a count of one.

Sequencing was performed on peripheral blood. This rearrangement joins TRBV3-1 (or the pseudogene TRBV3-2) to TRBJ2-7, with TRBD2 as a possible D gene (6 bases). This TCR came from a human donor in a cohort sampled during active COVID-19. CDR3 nucleotide sequence: TGTGCCAGCAGCCGGGGGAAACCCATACGGGGGAGCAGCTCCTACGAGCAGTACTTC. It codes for CASSRGKPIRGSSSYEQYF.